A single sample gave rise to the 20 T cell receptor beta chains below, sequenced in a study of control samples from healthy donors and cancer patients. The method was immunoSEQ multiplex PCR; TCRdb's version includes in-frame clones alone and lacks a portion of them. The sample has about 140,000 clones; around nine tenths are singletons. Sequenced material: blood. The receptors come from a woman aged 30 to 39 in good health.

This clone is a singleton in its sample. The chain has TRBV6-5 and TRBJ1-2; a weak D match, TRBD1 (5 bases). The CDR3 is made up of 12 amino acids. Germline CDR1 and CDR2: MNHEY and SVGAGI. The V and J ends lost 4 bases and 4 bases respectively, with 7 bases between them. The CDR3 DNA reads TGTGCCAGCAGTTGGGGACTCTATGGCTACACCTTC. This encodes CASSWGLYGYTF.

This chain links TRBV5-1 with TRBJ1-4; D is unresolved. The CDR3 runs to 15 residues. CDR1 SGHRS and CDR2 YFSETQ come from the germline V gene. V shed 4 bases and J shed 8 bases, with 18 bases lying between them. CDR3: CASSPLTPAEEKLFF. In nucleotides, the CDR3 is TGCGCCAGCAGCCCATTGACACCGGCGGAAGAAAAACTGTTTTTT.

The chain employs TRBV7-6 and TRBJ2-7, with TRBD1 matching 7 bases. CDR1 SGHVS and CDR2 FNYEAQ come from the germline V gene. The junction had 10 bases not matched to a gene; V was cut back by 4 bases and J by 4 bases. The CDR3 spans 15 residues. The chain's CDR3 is CASSSGQGQEYEQYF. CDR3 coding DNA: TGTGCCAGCAGCTCCGGACAAGGACAGGAATACGAGCAGTACTTC.

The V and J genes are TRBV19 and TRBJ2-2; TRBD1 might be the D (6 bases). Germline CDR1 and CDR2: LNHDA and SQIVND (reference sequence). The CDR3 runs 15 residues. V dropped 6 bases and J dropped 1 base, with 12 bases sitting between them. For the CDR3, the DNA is TGTGCCAGTAGCGATGGACAGATGAACACCGGGGAGCTGTTTTTT. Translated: CASSDGQMNTGELFF.

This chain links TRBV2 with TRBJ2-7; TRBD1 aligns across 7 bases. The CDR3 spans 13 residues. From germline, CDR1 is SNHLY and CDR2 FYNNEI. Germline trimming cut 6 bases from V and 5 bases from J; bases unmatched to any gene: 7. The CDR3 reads CASSLTGFDEQYF. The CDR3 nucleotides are TGTGCCAGCAGCCTGACAGGGTTCGACGAGCAGTACTTC.

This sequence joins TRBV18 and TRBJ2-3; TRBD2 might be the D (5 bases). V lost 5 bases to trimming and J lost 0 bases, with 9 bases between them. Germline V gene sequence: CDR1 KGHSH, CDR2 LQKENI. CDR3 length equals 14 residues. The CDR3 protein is CASSRRTSTDTQYF. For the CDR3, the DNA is TGTGCCAGCTCAAGGAGGACTAGCACAGATACGCAGTATTTT.

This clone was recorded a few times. The CDR3 DNA reads TGTGCCAGCAGCGTAGGGCAGGGAGGTTTTAACTATGGCTACACCTTC. Translation: CASSVGQGGFNYGYTF. This chain uses TRBV9 with TRBJ1-2; weak D call: TRBD1 (5 bases). The ends were cut back, 0 bases at V and 1 base at J, with 13 bases in the middle. This CDR3 contains 16 residues. Germline CDR1 is SGDLS and CDR2 is YYNGEE.

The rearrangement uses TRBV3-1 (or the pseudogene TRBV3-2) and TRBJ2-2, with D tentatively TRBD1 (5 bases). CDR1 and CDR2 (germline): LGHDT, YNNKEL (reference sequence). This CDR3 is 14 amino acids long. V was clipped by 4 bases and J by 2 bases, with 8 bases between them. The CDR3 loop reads CASSPTENTGELFF. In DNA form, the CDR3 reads TGTGCCAGCAGCCCGACAGAAAACACCGGGGAGCTGTTTTTT.

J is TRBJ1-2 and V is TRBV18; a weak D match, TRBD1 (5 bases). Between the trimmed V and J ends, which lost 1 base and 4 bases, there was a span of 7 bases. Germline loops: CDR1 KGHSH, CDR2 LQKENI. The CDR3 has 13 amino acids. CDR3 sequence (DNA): TGTGCCAGCTCACCACGGGGGGTCTATGGCTACACCTTC. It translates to CASSPRGVYGYTF.

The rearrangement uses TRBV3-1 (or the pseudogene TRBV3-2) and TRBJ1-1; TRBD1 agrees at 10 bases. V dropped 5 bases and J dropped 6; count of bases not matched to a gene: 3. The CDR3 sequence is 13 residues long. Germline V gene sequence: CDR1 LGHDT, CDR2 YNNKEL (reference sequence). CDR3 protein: CASSSGTGAEAFF. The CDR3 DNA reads TGTGCCAGCAGCTCCGGGACAGGGGCTGAAGCTTTCTTT.

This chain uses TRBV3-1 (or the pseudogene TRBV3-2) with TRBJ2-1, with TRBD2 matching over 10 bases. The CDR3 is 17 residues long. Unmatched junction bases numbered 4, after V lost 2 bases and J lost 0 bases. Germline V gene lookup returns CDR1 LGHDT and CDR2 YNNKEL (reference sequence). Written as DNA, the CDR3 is TGTGCCAGCAGCCAATTAGGACTAGCGGCCTCCTACAATGAGCAGTTCTTC. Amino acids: CASSQLGLAASYNEQFF.

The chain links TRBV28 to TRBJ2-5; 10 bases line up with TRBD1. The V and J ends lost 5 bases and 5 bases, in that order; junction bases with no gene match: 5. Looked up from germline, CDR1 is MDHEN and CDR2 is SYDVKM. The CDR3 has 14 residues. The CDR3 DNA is TGTGCCAGCAGTCCGGAGGACAGGGGGGAGACCCAGTACTTC. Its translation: CASSPEDRGETQYF. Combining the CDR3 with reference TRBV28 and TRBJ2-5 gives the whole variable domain DVKVTQSSRYLVKRTGEKVFLECVQDMDHENMFWYRQDPGLGLRLIYFSYDVKMKEKGDIPEGYSVSREKKERFSLILESASTNQTSMYLCASSPEDRGETQYFGPGTRLLVL.

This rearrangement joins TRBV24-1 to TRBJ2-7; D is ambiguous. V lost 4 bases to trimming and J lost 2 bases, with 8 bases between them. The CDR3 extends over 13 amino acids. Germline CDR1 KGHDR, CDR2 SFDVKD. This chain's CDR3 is CATSDRVTYEQYF. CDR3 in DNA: TGTGCCACCAGTGACCGGGTCACCTACGAGCAGTACTTC.

CDR3 region: CATGGPSGYTSTDTQYF. CDR3 in DNA: TGTGCTACGGGGGGGCCTAGCGGGTACACTAGCACAGATACGCAGTATTTT. The J gene is TRBJ2-3, the V gene TRBV2; TRBD2 agrees at 8 bases. Germline-derived CDR1 and CDR2 are SNHLY and FYNNEI. The CDR3 is 17 residues long.

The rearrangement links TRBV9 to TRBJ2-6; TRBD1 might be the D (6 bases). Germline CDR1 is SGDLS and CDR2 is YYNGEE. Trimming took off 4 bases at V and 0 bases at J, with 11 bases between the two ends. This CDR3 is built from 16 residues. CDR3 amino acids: CASSITGTSGANVLTF. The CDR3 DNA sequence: TGTGCCAGCAGCATTACAGGGACCTCTGGGGCCAACGTCCTGACTTTC. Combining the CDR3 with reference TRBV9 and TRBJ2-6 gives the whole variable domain DSGVTQTPKHLITATGQRVTLRCSPRSGDLSVYWYQQSLDQGLQFLIQYYNGEERAKGNILERFSAQQFPDLHSELNLSSLELGDSALYFCASSITGTSGANVLTFGAGSRLTVL.

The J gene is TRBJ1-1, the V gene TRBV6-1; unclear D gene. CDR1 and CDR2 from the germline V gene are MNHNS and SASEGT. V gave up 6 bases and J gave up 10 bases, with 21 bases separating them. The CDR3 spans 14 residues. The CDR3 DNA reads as TGTGCCAGCAGCGACGCACTAAGGACCGTAGGAGCTTTCTTT. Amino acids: CASSDALRTVGAFF.

CDR3 protein: CASSPQGRGGNTIYF. In nucleotides, the CDR3 is TGTGCCAGTAGCCCCCAGGGGCGCGGTGGAAACACCATATATTTT. The chain employs TRBV19 and TRBJ1-3, with D maybe TRBD1 (6 bases). Germline CDR1 LNHDA, CDR2 SQIVND (reference sequence). This CDR3 has 15 amino acids. V lost 6 bases and J 3 bases, leaving 15 bases between the germline ends.

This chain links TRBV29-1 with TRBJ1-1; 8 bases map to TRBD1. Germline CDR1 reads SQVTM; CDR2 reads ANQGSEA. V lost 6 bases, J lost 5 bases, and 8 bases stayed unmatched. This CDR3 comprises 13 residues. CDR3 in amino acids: CSVTGQGQTEAFF. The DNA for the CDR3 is TGCAGCGTCACCGGACAGGGCCAGACTGAAGCTTTCTTT.

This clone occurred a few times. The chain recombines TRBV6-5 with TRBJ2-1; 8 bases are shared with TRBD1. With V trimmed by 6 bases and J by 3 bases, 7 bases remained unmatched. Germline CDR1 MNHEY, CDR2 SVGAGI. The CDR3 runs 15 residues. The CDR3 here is CASRMGTGGYNEQFF. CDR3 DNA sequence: TGTGCCAGCAGGATGGGGACAGGAGGCTACAATGAGCAGTTCTTC.

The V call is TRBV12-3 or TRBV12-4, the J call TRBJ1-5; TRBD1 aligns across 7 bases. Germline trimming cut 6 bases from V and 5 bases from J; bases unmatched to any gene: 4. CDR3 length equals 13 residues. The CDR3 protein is CASRGQWDQPQHF. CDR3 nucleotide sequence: TGTGCCAGCAGGGGACAGTGGGATCAGCCCCAGCATTTT.